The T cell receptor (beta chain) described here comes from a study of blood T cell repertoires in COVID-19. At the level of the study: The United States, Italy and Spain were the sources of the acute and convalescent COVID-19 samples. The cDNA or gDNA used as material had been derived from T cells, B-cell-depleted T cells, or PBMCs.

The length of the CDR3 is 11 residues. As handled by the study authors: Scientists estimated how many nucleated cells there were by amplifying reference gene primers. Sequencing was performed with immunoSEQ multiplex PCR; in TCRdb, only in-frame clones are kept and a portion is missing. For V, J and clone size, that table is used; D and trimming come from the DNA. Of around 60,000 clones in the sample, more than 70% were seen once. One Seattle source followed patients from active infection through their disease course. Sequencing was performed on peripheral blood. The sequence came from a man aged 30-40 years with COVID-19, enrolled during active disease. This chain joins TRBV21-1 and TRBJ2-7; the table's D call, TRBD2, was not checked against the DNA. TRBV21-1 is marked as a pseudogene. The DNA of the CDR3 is TGTGCCAGCAGCAAAATCGTCGAGCAGTACTTC. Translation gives CASSKIVEQYF.